This T cell receptor (beta chain) stems from a study of blood T cell repertoires in COVID-19. Trimming removed 4 bases at V and 4 bases at J, with 13 bases between. The CDR3 extends over 15 amino acids. The V gene's germline CDR1 is SGHTA and CDR2 FQGNSA. Sequenced by immunoSEQ multiplex PCR; TCRdb stores in-frame clones only, minus some. Of 250,000 to 300,000 clones in the sample, roughly 90% were seen once. The receptor was derived from a woman in her thirties or forties with acute COVID-19. Sequencing was carried out using PBMCs or T cells enriched from blood (not recorded which). The chain combines TRBV7-2 with TRBJ2-2, with D possibly matching TRBD2 (5 bases). Here the CDR3 reads CASSSGTAGTGELFF. As DNA, the CDR3 is TGTGCCAGCAGCTCCGGAACCGCGGGCACCGGGGAGCTGTTTTTT.